This is a list of T cell receptor beta chains from one sample in a study of blood T cell repertoires in COVID-19. The method was immunoSEQ multiplex PCR; TCRdb's version includes in-frame clones alone and lacks a portion of them. This sample has about 74,000 clones, with about four fifths found just once. The specimen sequenced was peripheral blood. The receptors here all came from a man aged 65 to 85 with acute or convalescent COVID-19. Each CDR3 is given with its conserved first and last residue. A D gene is named only where the DNA matches it firmly. Part of the rows lack a size; the others show once, few, many or a class for expanded clones.

V	J	D	size	CDR3	DNA
TRBV15	TRBJ2-1	TRBD2	NA	CATSRGLAPYNEQFF	TGTGCCACCAGCAGAGGACTAGCGCCATACAATGAGCAGTTCTTC
TRBV18	TRBJ1-4	TRBD1	NA	CASSPRQGGEKLFF	TGTGCCAGCTCACCACGACAGGGTGGTGAAAAACTGTTTTTT
TRBV15	TRBJ2-3	TRBD2	NA	CATSGILAGMSDTQYF	TGTGCCACCAGCGGCATTCTAGCGGGAATGTCAGATACGCAGTATTTT
TRBV20-1	TRBJ1-5	NA	NA	CSASLISGPGQPQHF	TGCAGTGCTAGTTTAATTAGCGGCCCGGGGCAGCCCCAGCATTTT
TRBV5-3	TRBJ2-7	TRBD1	NA	CARSPNRGMRDEQYF	TGTGCCAGAAGCCCCAACAGGGGTATGCGGGACGAGCAGTACTTC
TRBV5-1	TRBJ2-1	NA	NA	CASSLASYNEQFF	TGCGCCAGCAGCTTGGCTAGCTACAATGAGCAGTTCTTC
TRBV11-3	TRBJ1-1	NA	few	CASSLSRGTEAFF	TGTGCCAGCAGCTTAAGTCGGGGGACTGAAGCTTTCTTT
TRBV3-1/TRBV3-2	TRBJ2-1	NA	once	CASRQGQYWHEQFF	TGTGCCAGCAGACAAGGACAGTACTGGCATGAGCAGTTCTTC
TRBV19	TRBJ2-6	TRBD1	NA	CASREDRGRSGANVLTF	TGTGCCAGTAGAGAGGACAGGGGGCGGTCTGGGGCCAACGTCCTGACTTTC
TRBV5-4	TRBJ2-1	TRBD2	NA	CASSSLAGGVSNEQFF	TGTGCCAGCAGCTCGCTAGCGGGGGGCGTCTCCAATGAGCAGTTCTTC
TRBV3-1/TRBV3-2	TRBJ2-5	TRBD2	NA	CASSQGLARETQYF	TGTGCCAGCAGCCAGGGACTAGCTCGAGAGACCCAGTACTTC
TRBV11-1	TRBJ2-1	TRBD2	NA	CASGGGSYNEQFF	TGTGCCAGCGGCGGGGGATCGTACAATGAGCAGTTCTTC
TRBV30	TRBJ2-2	TRBD2	NA	CACIAGEVGGELFF	TGTGCCTGCATAGCGGGAGAAGTGGGCGGGGAGCTGTTTTTT
TRBV19	TRBJ1-1	NA	NA	CASSFLPGPAGTEAFF	TGTGCCAGTAGTTTCCTCCCAGGGCCGGCCGGGACTGAAGCTTTCTTT
TRBV9	TRBJ1-3	NA	NA	CASSPQALLSGNTIYF	TGTGCCAGCAGCCCCCAGGCCCTATTATCTGGAAACACCATATATTTT
TRBV24-1	TRBJ2-2	NA	NA	CATSATGSGELFF	TGTGCCACCAGTGCGACCGGGTCCGGGGAGCTGTTTTTT
TRBV5-6	TRBJ2-1	TRBD2	NA	CASSFGGAGGSEQFF	TGTGCCAGCAGCTTCGGGGGGGCCGGGGGAAGTGAGCAGTTCTTC